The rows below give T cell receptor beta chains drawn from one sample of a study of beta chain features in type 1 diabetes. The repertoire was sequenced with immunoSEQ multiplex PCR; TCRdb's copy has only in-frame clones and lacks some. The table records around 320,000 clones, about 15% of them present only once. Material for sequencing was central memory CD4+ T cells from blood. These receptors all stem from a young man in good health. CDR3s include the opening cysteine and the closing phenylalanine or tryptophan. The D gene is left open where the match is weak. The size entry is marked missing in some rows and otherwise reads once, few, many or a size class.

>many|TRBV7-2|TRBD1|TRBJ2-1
TGTGCCAGCACCGGACAGGCGTTCCTCAATGAGCAGTTCTTC
CASTGQAFLNEQFF
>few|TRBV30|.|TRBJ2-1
TGTGCCTGGAGGCGGGACAGCCCCAATGAGCAGTTCTTC
CAWRRDSPNEQFF
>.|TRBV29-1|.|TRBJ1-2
TGCAGCGTTTTTGGGGGTTATGGCTACACCTTC
CSVFGGYGYTF
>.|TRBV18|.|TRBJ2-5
TGTGCCAGCTCAAACAGGGAGACCCAGTACTTC
CASSNRETQYF
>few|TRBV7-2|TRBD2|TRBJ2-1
TGTGCCAGCAGCTCTCCCACCGGACTAGCGGGCGTATGGTTCTTC
CASSSPTGLAGVWFF
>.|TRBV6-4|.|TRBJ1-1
TGTGCCAGCGGAACCCTGGGGGGGACTGAAGCTTTCTTT
CASGTLGGTEAFF
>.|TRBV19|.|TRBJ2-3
TGTGCCAGTAGTATACAGGGTGAGACAGATACGCAGTATTTT
CASSIQGETDTQYF
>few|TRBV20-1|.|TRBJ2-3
TGCAGTGCTAGTCTGTCAGATACGCAGTATTTT
CSASLSDTQYF
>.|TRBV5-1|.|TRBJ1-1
TGCGCCAGCAGGTTGGGGGTTCGTAGCACTGAAGCTTTCTTT
CASRLGVRSTEAFF
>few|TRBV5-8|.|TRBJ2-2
TGTGCCAGCAGCTTGCAGGGAAACGTGGCCGGGGAGCTGTTTTTT
CASSLQGNVAGELFF
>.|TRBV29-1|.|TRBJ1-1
TGCAGCGGGCGGGGGGGCGGCACTGAAGCTTTCTTT
CSGRGGGTEAFF
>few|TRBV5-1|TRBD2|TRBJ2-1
TGCGCCAGCAGCTTGGTAGCGGGGGGTGGTAATGAGCAGTTCTTC
CASSLVAGGGNEQFF
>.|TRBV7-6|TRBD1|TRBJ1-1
TGTGCCAGCAGCTTAGCGACAGGGGCGGCCACTGAAGCTTTCTTT
CASSLATGAATEAFF
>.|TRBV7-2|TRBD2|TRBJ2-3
TGTGCCAGCAGCTTAAGGTCTAGCGGGAGGACAGATACGCAGTATTTT
CASSLRSSGRTDTQYF
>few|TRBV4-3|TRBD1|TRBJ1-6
TGCGCCAGCAGCCAAGATATGGACGGACAGGGCTATAATTCACCCCTCCACTTT
CASSQDMDGQGYNSPLHF
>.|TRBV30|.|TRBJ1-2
TGTGCCTGGAGTTCCGGGATCGGGGGCTACACCTTC
CAWSSGIGGYTF
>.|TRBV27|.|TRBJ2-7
TGTGCCAGCAGTACGCGTTCGAGGGTAGAGCTATCCTACGAGCAGTACTTC
CASSTRSRVELSYEQYF
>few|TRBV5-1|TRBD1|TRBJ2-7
TGCGCCAGCAGCCAGCGGACAGGTTCTGGCGAGCAGTACTTC
CASSQRTGSGEQYF
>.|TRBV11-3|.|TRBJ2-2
TGTGCCAGCAGGGGCGGGGCGAACACCGGGGAGCTGTTTTTT
CASRGGANTGELFF
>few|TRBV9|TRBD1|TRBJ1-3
TGTGCCAGCAGCGTGAACCGACAGGGTGCGTCCTCTGGAAACACCATATATTTT
CASSVNRQGASSGNTIYF
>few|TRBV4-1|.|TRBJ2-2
TGCGCCAGCAGTCGTTCTCCGGGAAATATCGGGGAGCTGTTTTTT
CASSRSPGNIGELFF
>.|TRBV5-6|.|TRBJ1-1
TGTGCCAGCAGCTTGTTGATGGGGAACACTGAAGCTTTCTTT
CASSLLMGNTEAFF
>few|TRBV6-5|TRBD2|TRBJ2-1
TGTGCCAGCAGTTATTGGTCTAGCGGTAACAATGAGCAGTTCTTC
CASSYWSSGNNEQFF
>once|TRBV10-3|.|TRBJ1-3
TGTGCCATCAGTGGAAGGCAGGGAGGAAACACCATATATTTT
CAISGRQGGNTIYF
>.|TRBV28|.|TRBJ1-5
TGTGCCAGCAGTCCTCGACAAGGCAATCAGCCCCAGCATTTT
CASSPRQGNQPQHF
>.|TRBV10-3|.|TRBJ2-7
TGTGCCAGCAGCCGCTTTAGCTACGAGCAGTACTTC
CASSRFSYEQYF
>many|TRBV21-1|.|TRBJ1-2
TGTGCCAGCAGCCAAACCGCCTCAGGGGACTATGGCTACACCTTC
CASSQTASGDYGYTF
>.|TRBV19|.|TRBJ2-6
TGTGCCAGTAGTAAGGGTGGGTCTGGGGCCAACGTCCTGACTTTC
CASSKGGSGANVLTF
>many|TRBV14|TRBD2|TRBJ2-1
TGTGCCAGCAGCCTATGGACTAGCGGCTTTTCCTACAATGAGCAGTTCTTC
CASSLWTSGFSYNEQFF
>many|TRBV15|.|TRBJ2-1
TGTGCCACCAGGGACCCGGCCTACAATGAGCAGTTCTTC
CATRDPAYNEQFF
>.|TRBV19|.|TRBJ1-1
TGTGCCAGTTTCTATCCGGGTCGTCACGCTGAAGCTTTCTTT
CASFYPGRHAEAFF
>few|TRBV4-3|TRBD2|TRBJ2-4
TGCGCCAGCAGCCAAACCCTTCTAGCGGGGTTTCAGTACTTC
CASSQTLLAGFQYF
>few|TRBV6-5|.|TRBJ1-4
TGTGCCAGCAGCTCCAGGGGCCGCGCTAATGAAAAACTGTTTTTT
CASSSRGRANEKLFF
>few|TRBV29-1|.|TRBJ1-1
TGCAGCGTTTCACCTCCGACCGGGATGAACACTGAAGCTTTCTTT
CSVSPPTGMNTEAFF
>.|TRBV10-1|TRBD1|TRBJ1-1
TGCGCCAGCAGCCTAGATCGAGGGGACAGGCGGAACACTGAAGCTTTCTTT
CASSLDRGDRRNTEAFF
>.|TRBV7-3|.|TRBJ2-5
TGTGCCAGCAGCCGATCGGGGCAAGAGACCCAGTACTTC
CASSRSGQETQYF
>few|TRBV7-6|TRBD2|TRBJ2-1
TGTGCCAGCAGCTCAGGGCGGGGGGGCCTCGACAATGAGCAGTTCTTC
CASSSGRGGLDNEQFF
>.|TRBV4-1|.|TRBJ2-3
TGCGCCAGCAGCGGGTCAGGAGATAGCACAGATACGCAGTATTTT
CASSGSGDSTDTQYF
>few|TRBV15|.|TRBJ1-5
TGTGCCACCAGCAGAGATAGAAGAGGCAATCAGCCCCAGCATTTT
CATSRDRRGNQPQHF
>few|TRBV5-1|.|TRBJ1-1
TGCGCCAGCAGCTTGGAGCCAGGGCAAGCTGAAGCTTTCTTT
CASSLEPGQAEAFF
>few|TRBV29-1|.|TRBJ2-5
TGCAGCGTCGCCGGACTTCTGCACGAGTACCAAGAGACCCAGTACTTC
CSVAGLLHEYQETQYF
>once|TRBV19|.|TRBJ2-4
TGTGCCAGTAGTATTGGGGGGATAGCCAAAAACATTCAGTACTTC
CASSIGGIAKNIQYF
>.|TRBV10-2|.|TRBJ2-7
TGCGCCAGCAGTGAGTCAGGCGAGGTTGAGTACTTC
CASSESGEVEYF
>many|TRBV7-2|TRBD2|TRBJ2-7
TGTGCCAGCAGTCAGCGGGGTTACGAGCAGTACTTC
CASSQRGYEQYF
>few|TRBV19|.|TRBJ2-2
TGTGCCAGTAGTGCACTTGGAGGGGGGCTGACCGGGGAGCTGTTTTTT
CASSALGGGLTGELFF
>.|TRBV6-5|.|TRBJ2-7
TGTGCCAGCAGTTCCCTAAGCTCCTACGAGCAGTACTTC
CASSSLSSYEQYF
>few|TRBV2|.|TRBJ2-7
TGTGCCAGCAGTGAAGGGGGTCGGCGCTACGAGCAGTACTTC
CASSEGGRRYEQYF
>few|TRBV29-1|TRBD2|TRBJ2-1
TGCAGCGTTGGGGCGGGGGGCTTGGAGCAGTTCTTC
CSVGAGGLEQFF
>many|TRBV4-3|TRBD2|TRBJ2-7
TGCGCCAGCAGCCAAGACCCAGCGGGGGGGACCGAGCAGTACTTC
CASSQDPAGGTEQYF
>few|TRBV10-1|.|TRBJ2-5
TGCGCCAGCAGTGAGTCGCGGGCCAACTTC
CASSESRANF
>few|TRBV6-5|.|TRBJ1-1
TGTGCCAGCAGCGTTCTCGGGGGACAAAACACTGAAGCTTTCTTT
CASSVLGGQNTEAFF
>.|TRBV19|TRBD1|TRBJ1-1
TGTGCCAGTAGTACCGACAGGGGGACTGAAGCTTTCTTT
CASSTDRGTEAFF
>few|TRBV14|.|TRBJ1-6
TGTGCCAGCAGCCAAGATCTGGGGGCGAATTCACCCCTCCACTTT
CASSQDLGANSPLHF
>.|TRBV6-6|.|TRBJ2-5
TGTGCCAGCAGTTCCCTAGGGGGGTACCAAGAGACCCAGTACTTC
CASSSLGGYQETQYF